Following are 25 T cell receptor beta chains from one sample sequenced in a study of blood T cells in healthy people across ages. Primers used in a second PCR of roughly 7 to 12 cycles were a sample-barcoded 5' primer and a J-beta primer mix. TCRdb re-called the 5' RACE reads through MiXCR, storing one row per CDR3 protein. Here the sample spans about 1,500,000 distinct CDR3 sequences, around two fifths being singletons. Material for sequencing was blood. These receptors were collected from a woman aged 18 to 35 in good health.

This chain joins TRBV29-1 and TRBJ1-2; D possibly corresponds to TRBD1 (5 bases). The CDR3 runs 11 residues. With 3 bases removed from V and 7 bases from J, the gap between germline ends came to 9 bases. Per germline, CDR1 SQVTM and CDR2 ANQGSEA. DNA of the CDR3: TGCAGCGTTGACGGGCAGGGTGGCTACACCTTC. Translated, it gives CSVDGQGGYTF.

Many counts were recorded for this clonotype. The chain links TRBV12-3 or TRBV12-4 to TRBJ2-3, with 7 bases matching TRBD1. The CDR3 sequence is 15 residues long. The J segment lost 1 base and the V segment lost 7 bases, leaving 8 bases of the junction unmatched. In nucleotides, the CDR3 is TGTGCCAGCATACCCGACAGGGTGGGCACAGATACGCAGTATTTT. Translated, it gives CASIPDRVGTDTQYF.

The CDR3 sequence is CASSLGDGANQPQHF. The CDR3 coding sequence is TGCGCCAGCAGCTTAGGGGACGGAGCAAATCAGCCCCAGCATTTT. The chain couples TRBV5-1 to TRBJ1-5; maybe TRBD1 (5 bases). V gave up 2 bases and J gave up 4 bases, with 13 bases separating them. This CDR3 has 15 amino acids. The germline V gene has CDR1 SGHRS and CDR2 YFSETQ.

The genes are TRBV20-1 and TRBJ1-2; D remains ambiguous. Germline lookup yields CDR1 DFQATT and CDR2 SNEGSKA (reference sequence). The CDR3 extends over 13 amino acids. Trimming shortened V by 5 bases and J by 6 bases, and 16 bases separated the two germline ends. The CDR3 loop is CSAEPSRTDGYTF. In DNA form, the CDR3 reads TGCAGTGCTGAGCCTTCCAGGACGGATGGCTACACCTTC.

The chain couples TRBV2 to TRBJ2-3, with TRBD2 matching over 8 bases. The V and J ends lost 8 bases and 2 bases, in that order; junction bases with no gene match: 6. Germline CDR1 is SNHLY and CDR2 is FYNNEI. The CDR3 runs 14 residues. CDR3 amino acids: CASARRGVTDTQYF. DNA for the CDR3: TGTGCCAGCGCCCGGCGGGGGGTCACAGATACGCAGTATTTT. Based on the CDR3 plus reference TRBV2 and TRBJ2-3, the full variable domain is EPEVTQTPSHQVTQMGQEVILRCVPISNHLYFYWYRQILGQKVEFLVSFYNNEISEKSEIFDDQFSVERPDGSNFTLKIRSTKLEDSAMYFCASARRGVTDTQYFGPGTRLTVL.

J is TRBJ1-6 and V is TRBV7-2; TRBD1 is a possible D gene (6 bases). This CDR3 region has 14 residues. Germline-derived CDR1 and CDR2 are SGHTA and FQGNSA. Trimming shortened V by 6 bases and J by 7 bases, and 13 bases separated the two germline ends. CDR3 DNA sequence: TGTGCCAGCAGGGAAGGACAGCAGAATTCACCCCTCCACTTT. Amino acids: CASREGQQNSPLHF. The variable domain in full, completed from reference TRBV7-2 and TRBJ1-6, reads GAGVSQSPSNKVTEKGKDVELRCDPISGHTALYWYRQSLGQGLEFLIYFQGNSAPDKSGLPSDRFSAERTGGSVSTLTIQRTQQEDSAVYLCASREGQQNSPLHFGNGTRLTVT.

The chain is built from TRBV12-3 or TRBV12-4 and TRBJ2-1, with 9 bases aligning to TRBD2. The CDR3 contains 15 residues. V shed 3 bases, J shed 10 bases, and the junction held 10 bases outside the gene matches. The CDR3 region has the DNA TGTGCCAGCAGTTTCAAGCTGGCGGGAGGGGCCGAGCAGTTCTTC. This translates into CASSFKLAGGAEQFF.

With regard to this clonotype: An end of the junction does not agree with germline; a read error may underlie this. The V gene is TRBV30, the J gene TRBJ2-1; a weak D match, TRBD1 (6 bases). CDR3 length equals 13 residues. Germline V gene sequence: CDR1 GTSNPN, CDR2 SVGIG (reference sequence). The CDR3 here is CSWSVGQYNEQFF. The CDR3 DNA reads as TGTTCCTGGAGTGTCGGACAGTACAATGAGCAGTTCTTC.

This clonotype was seen once. The V gene is TRBV30, the J gene TRBJ2-3; D gene uncertain. The CDR3 contains 11 residues. V lost 8 bases and J 1 base, leaving 7 bases between the germline ends. Germline V CDR1 and CDR2: GTSNPN, SVGIG (reference sequence). For the CDR3, the DNA is TGTGCCGAGAGCCGCACAGATACGCAGTATTTT. Translated: CAESRTDTQYF.

The chain combines TRBV7-2 with TRBJ2-6, with TRBD1 as a possible D gene (5 bases). This CDR3 contains 13 residues. Germline V gives CDR1 SGHTA, CDR2 FQGNSA. V was shortened by 9 bases and J by 8 bases, with 14 bases between the two germline ends. The chain's CDR3 is CASFQGRTNVLTF. The CDR3 nucleotides are TGTGCCAGTTTCCAGGGTCGGACCAACGTCCTGACTTTC.

In nucleotides, the CDR3 is TGCAGCGGAGGCGGGCAGGGCATTCTGGGGACCCAGTACTTC. This sequence encodes CSGGGQGILGTQYF. The J gene is TRBJ2-5, the V gene TRBV29-1; D is tentatively TRBD1 or TRBD2 (5 bases each). Looked up from germline, CDR1 is SQVTM and CDR2 is ANQGSEA. The V and J ends lost 7 bases and 7 bases respectively, with 22 bases between them. The CDR3 extends over 14 amino acids.

The rearrangement uses TRBV2 and TRBJ2-3, with a possible D match to TRBD2 (8 bases). V was clipped by 8 bases and J by 8 bases, with 26 bases between them. Germline CDR1 is SNHLY and CDR2 is FYNNEI. The CDR3 runs 16 residues. The CDR3, as DNA: TGTGCCAGCCGGGCCAGGGGGATCCAGCGGGAGTGTACGCAGTATTTT. Its protein is CASRARGIQRECTQYF.

J is TRBJ1-5 and V is TRBV6-5; D possibly corresponds to TRBD1 (6 bases). V lost 5 bases, J lost 3 bases, and 14 bases lay in between. The CDR3 length is 15 residues. CDR1 and CDR2 from the germline V gene are MNHEY and SVGAGI. The CDR3 loop is CASSRSRDNNQPQHF. The CDR3, as DNA: TGTGCCAGCAGTCGAAGCCGGGACAACAATCAGCCCCAGCATTTT.

V gene TRBV16 combines with J gene TRBJ2-1; a possible D gene is TRBD1 (6 bases). The CDR3 sequence is 13 residues long. The germline V gene has CDR1 KGHSY and CDR2 FQNENV. V was pared by 1 base and J by 9 bases, with 10 bases between. The CDR3: CASSQLGDTEQFF. The CDR3, as DNA: TGTGCCAGCAGCCAATTGGGGGACACTGAGCAGTTCTTC.

This clonotype has only a few counts. The CDR3 DNA is TGCAGTGCTTTCGGGACTAGCTTCGATGAGCAGTTCTTC. It translates to CSAFGTSFDEQFF. V usage is TRBV20-1 and J usage is TRBJ2-1, with TRBD2 matching 9 bases. In germline, CDR1 is DFQATT, CDR2 SNEGSKA (reference sequence). Losses at the gene ends were 5 bases for V and 8 bases for J; bases not matched to a gene: 7. CDR3 size: 13 residues.

The chain joins TRBV6-5 to TRBJ2-1; TRBD2 matches 7 bases. V shed 6 bases and J 5 bases; nucleotides not matched to a gene: 10. CDR1 is MNHEY and CDR2 is SVGAGI in the germline V gene. This CDR3 spans 15 amino acids. The CDR3 bases are TGTGCCAGCAGCCTGACCCCGGGACTACACAATGAGCAGTTCTTC. It yields the protein CASSLTPGLHNEQFF.

The chain uses TRBV3-1 and TRBJ1-2; 7 nucleotides line up with TRBD1. This CDR3 is 13 amino acids long. Germline values: CDR1 LGHDT, CDR2 YNNKEL (reference sequence). Trimming cost V 4 bases and J 7 bases; bases outside gene matches: 6. Written as DNA, the CDR3 is TGTGCCAGCAGCCCTGACAGGGAGGTTGGCTACACCTTC. Encoded protein: CASSPDREVGYTF.

The DNA of the CDR3 is TGTGCCAGCAGCCCGGGGACTAGCGGGACCGCTTCAGATACGCAGTATTTT. It encodes CASSPGTSGTASDTQYF. The V gene is TRBV4-2, the J gene TRBJ2-3, with 13 bases that match TRBD2. The V segment lost 4 bases and the J segment 4 bases; nucleotides outside the gene matches: 8. CDR1 is LGHNA and CDR2 is YNFKEQ in the germline V gene. The CDR3 loop spans 17 amino acids.

The genes are TRBV3-1 and TRBJ2-5, with 11 bases identical to TRBD2. Germline-derived CDR1 and CDR2 are LGHDT and YNNKEL (reference sequence). CDR3 size: 16 residues. The J segment lost 11 bases and the V segment lost 3 bases, leaving 14 bases of the junction unmatched. The CDR3 loop reads CASSQPLAGGFNEQYF. The CDR3 region has the DNA TGTGCCAGCAGCCAGCCTTTAGCGGGGGGGTTCAATGAGCAGTACTTC.

The chain links TRBV2 to TRBJ2-1; 14 nucleotides match TRBD2. This CDR3 has 15 residues. CDR1 is SNHLY and CDR2 is FYNNEI in the germline V gene. V lost 11 bases to trimming and J lost 6 bases; unmatched junction nucleotides: 9. The CDR3 DNA reads TGTGCCTCGGCCGGGGGGACTAGCGGGGGCAATGAGCAGTTCTTC. As protein: CASAGGTSGGNEQFF.

The genes are TRBV2 and TRBJ2-6; D perhaps matches TRBD1 (6 bases). V lost 7 bases, J lost 0 bases, and 10 bases lay in between. Germline lookup yields CDR1 SNHLY and CDR2 FYNNEI. This CDR3 spans 15 amino acids. DNA of the CDR3: TGTGCCAGCAACAGGGATAACTCTGGGGCCAACGTCCTGACTTTC. This codes for CASNRDNSGANVLTF. Combining the CDR3 with reference TRBV2 and TRBJ2-6 gives the whole variable domain EPEVTQTPSHQVTQMGQEVILRCVPISNHLYFYWYRQILGQKVEFLVSFYNNEISEKSEIFDDQFSVERPDGSNFTLKIRSTKLEDSAMYFCASNRDNSGANVLTFGAGSRLTVL.

The chain employs TRBV28 and TRBJ2-3, with 8 bases matching TRBD2. Looked up from germline, CDR1 is MDHEN and CDR2 is SYDVKM. J lost 0 bases, V lost 5 bases, and 16 bases had no gene match. The CDR3 sequence is 19 residues long. CDR3 amino acids: CASSPGGEEAGESTDTQYF. DNA for the CDR3: TGTGCCAGCAGTCCGGGGGGTGAGGAAGCGGGGGAGAGCACAGATACGCAGTATTTT. The whole variable domain, filled in from reference TRBV28 and TRBJ2-3, reads DVKVTQSSRYLVKRTGEKVFLECVQDMDHENMFWYRQDPGLGLRLIYFSYDVKMKEKGDIPEGYSVSREKKERFSLILESASTNQTSMYLCASSPGGEEAGESTDTQYFGPGTRLTVL.

A few counts support this clonotype. The chain uses TRBV27 and TRBJ1-2, with 7 bases that match TRBD1. Germline lookup yields CDR1 MNHEY and CDR2 SMNVEV (reference sequence). This CDR3 is built from 17 residues. Trimming removed 6 bases from V and 5 bases from J; junction bases left unmatched: 18. Here the CDR3 DNA reads TGTGCCAGCAGGAAAACCCCCGGGACAGCTAGTAGTTATGGCTACACCTTC. This sequence encodes CASRKTPGTASSYGYTF.

This clonotype was seen a handful of times. The gene calls are TRBV7-2 and TRBJ1-2; D gene uncertain. The ends were cut back, 4 bases at V and 3 bases at J, with 18 bases in the middle. Germline V gene data show CDR1 as SGHTA and CDR2 as FQGNSA. The CDR3 spans 16 residues. CDR3 protein: CASSSGVGSSYYGYTF. The DNA of the CDR3 is TGTGCCAGCAGCTCCGGGGTGGGGAGCTCCTACTATGGCTACACCTTC.

A single count supports this clonotype. This chain uses TRBV7-9 with TRBJ2-5; D uncertain. Trimming left V 1 base short and J 1 base short, with 7 bases between. Germline CDR1 and CDR2: SEHNR and FQNEAQ (reference sequence). This CDR3 comprises 14 residues. Here the CDR3 DNA reads TGTGCCAGCAGCTTAGTGGCTATCCAAGAGACCCAGTACTTC. This encodes CASSLVAIQETQYF. The full variable domain, rest sourced from reference TRBV7-9 and TRBJ2-5, is DTGVSQNPRHKITKRGQNVTFRCDPISEHNRLYWYRQTLGQGPEFLTYFQNEAQLEKSRLLSDRFSAERPKGSFSTLEIQRTEQGDSAMYLCASSLVAIQETQYFGPGTRLLVL.